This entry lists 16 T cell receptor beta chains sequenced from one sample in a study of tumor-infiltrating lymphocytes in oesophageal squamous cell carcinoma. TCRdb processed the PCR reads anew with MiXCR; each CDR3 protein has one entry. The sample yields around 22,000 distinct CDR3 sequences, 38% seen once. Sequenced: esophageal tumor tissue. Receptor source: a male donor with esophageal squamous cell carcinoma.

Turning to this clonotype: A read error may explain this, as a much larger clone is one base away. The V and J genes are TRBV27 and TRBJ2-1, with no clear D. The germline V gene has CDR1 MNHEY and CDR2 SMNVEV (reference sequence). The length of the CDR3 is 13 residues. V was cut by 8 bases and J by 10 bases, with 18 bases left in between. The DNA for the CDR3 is TGTGCCAGCCACGGATCCCGCTCCTACGAGCAGTTCTTC. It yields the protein CASHGSRSYEQFF.

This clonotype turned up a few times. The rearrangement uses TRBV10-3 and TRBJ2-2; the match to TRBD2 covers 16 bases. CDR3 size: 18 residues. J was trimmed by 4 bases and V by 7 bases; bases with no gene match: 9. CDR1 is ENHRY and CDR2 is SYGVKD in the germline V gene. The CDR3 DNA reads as TGTGCCATCACAAAGGGACTAGCGGGAGGGCCAGGCACCGGGGAGCTGTTTTTT. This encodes CAITKGLAGGPGTGELFF.

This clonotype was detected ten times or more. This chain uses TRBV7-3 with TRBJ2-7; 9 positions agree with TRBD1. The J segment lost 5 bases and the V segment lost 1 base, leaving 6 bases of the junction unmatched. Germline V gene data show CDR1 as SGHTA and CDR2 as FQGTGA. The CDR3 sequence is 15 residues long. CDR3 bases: TGTGCCAGCAGCTTAAACTGGGGACAGGGAAACGAGCAGTACTTC. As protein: CASSLNWGQGNEQYF. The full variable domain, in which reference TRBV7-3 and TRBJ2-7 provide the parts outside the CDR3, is GAGVSQTPSNKVTEKGKYVELRCDPISGHTALYWYRQSLGQGPEFLIYFQGTGAADDSGLPNDRFFAVRPEGSVSTLKIQRTERGDSAVYLCASSLNWGQGNEQYFGPGTRLTVT.

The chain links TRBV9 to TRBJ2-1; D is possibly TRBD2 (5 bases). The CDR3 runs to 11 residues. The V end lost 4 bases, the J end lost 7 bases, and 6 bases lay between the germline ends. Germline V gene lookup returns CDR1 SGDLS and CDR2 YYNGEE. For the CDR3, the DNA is TGTGCCAGCAGCCGGGGTAATGAGCAGTTCTTC. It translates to CASSRGNEQFF.

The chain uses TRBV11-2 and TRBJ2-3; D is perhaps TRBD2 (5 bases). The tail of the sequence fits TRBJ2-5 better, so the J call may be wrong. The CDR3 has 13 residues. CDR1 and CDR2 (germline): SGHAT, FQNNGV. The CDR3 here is CASSFRGLETQYF. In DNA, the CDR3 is TGTGCCAGCAGCTTTCGGGGATTAGAGACCCAGTACTTC.

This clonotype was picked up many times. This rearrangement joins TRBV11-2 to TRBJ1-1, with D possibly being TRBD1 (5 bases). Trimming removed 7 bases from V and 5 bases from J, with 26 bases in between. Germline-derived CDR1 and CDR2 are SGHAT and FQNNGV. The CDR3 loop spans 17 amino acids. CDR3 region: CASTQQDIPAWGTEAFF. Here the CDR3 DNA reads TGTGCCAGCACTCAGCAGGACATACCGGCCTGGGGTACTGAAGCTTTCTTT.

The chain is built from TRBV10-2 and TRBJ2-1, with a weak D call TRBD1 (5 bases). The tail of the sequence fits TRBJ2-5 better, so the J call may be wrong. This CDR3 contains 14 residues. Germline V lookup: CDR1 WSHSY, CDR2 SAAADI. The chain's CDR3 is CASSDQGTEETQYF. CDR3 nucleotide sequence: TGCGCCAGCAGTGATCAGGGTACAGAGGAGACCCAGTACTTC.

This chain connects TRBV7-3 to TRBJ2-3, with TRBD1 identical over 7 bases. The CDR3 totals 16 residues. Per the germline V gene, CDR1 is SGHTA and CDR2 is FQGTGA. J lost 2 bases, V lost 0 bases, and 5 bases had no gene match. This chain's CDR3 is CASSLTPGQTTDTQYF. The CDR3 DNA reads TGTGCCAGCAGCTTAACACCGGGACAGACCACAGATACGCAGTATTTT.

The CDR3 sequence: CASSSQGGTNEKLFF. In DNA, the CDR3 is TGTGCCAGCAGCTCCCAGGGTGGAACTAATGAAAAACTGTTTTTT. V usage is TRBV7-3 and J usage is TRBJ1-4; D may be TRBD1 (5 bases). Trimming removed 4 bases at V and 1 base at J, with 10 bases between. CDR1 SGHTA and CDR2 FQGTGA come from the germline V gene. CDR3 length equals 15 residues.

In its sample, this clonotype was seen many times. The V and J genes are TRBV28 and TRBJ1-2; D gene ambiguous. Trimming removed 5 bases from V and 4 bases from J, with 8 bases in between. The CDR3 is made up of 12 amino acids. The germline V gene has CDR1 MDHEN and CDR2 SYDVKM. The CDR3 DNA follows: TGTGCCAGCAGTAGTTTTACCTATGGCTACACCTTC. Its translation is CASSSFTYGYTF.

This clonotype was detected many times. DNA of the CDR3: TGCGCCAGCAGGGAGGAGGGACGGGAGATCTCCTACAATGAGCAGTTCTTC. Protein sequence: CASREEGREISYNEQFF. This chain links TRBV10-1 with TRBJ2-1, with TRBD2 as a possible D gene (6 bases). There are 17 residues in the CDR3. Germline CDR1 reads WNHNN; CDR2 reads SYGVQD (reference sequence). Trimming removed 6 bases at V and 0 bases at J, with 18 bases between.

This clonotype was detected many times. The chain's CDR3 is CASSFQGHTTTYEQYF. The CDR3 DNA reads TGTGCCAGCAGCTTCCAAGGACACACCACCACCTACGAGCAGTACTTC. The rearrangement joins TRBV11-2 to TRBJ2-7, with TRBD1 as a possible D gene (5 bases). The CDR3 consists of 16 residues. Trimming took off 3 bases at V and 2 bases at J, with 17 bases between the two ends. CDR1 SGHAT and CDR2 FQNNGV come from the germline V gene.

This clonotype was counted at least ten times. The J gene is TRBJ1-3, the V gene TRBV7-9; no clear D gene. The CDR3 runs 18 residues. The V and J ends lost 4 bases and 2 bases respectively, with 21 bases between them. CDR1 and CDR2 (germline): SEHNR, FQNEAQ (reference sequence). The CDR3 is CASSSNVLTADTGNTIYF. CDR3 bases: TGTGCCAGCAGCTCGAACGTTCTGACGGCCGATACTGGAAACACCATATATTTT. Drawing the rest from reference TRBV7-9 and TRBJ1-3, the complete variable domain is DTGVSQNPRHKITKRGQNVTFRCDPISEHNRLYWYRQTLGQGPEFLTYFQNEAQLEKSRLLSDRFSAERPKGSFSTLEIQRTEQGDSAMYLCASSSNVLTADTGNTIYFGEGSWLTVV.

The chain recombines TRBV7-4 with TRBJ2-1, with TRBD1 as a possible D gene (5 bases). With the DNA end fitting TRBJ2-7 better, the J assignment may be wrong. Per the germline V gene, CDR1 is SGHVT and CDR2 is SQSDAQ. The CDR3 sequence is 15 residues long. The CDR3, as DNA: TGTGCCAGCAGCTTGGGGCCTGCGGCCTACAATGAGCAGTACTTC. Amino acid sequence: CASSLGPAAYNEQYF.

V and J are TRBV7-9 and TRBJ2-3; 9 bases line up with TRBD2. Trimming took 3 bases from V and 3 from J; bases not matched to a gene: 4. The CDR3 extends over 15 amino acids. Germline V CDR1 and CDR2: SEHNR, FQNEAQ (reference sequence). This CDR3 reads CASSFSGSLTDTQYF. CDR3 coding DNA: TGTGCCAGCAGCTTTAGCGGGAGTTTAACAGATACGCAGTATTTT.

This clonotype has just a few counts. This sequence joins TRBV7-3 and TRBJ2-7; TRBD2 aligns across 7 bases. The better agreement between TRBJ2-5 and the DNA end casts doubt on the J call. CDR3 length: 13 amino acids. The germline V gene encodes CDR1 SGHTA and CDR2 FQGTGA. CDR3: CASSKTSSGTQYF. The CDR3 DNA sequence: TGTGCCAGCAGCAAGACTAGCTCGGGGACCCAGTACTTC.